This TCR beta chain was observed in a study of T cells in pancreatic ductal adenocarcinoma. Surgery without prior neoadjuvant therapy was the treatment of the selected pancreatic ductal adenocarcinoma patients. As for this clone: The target antigen is unknown.

Study findings and constraints: Comparisons of tumor and blood clonality may show falsely lower tumor diversity. Mean clonality was approximately 0.12 in tumors and about 0.069 in blood, not significantly different.

Repertoires were generated with immunoSEQ multiplex PCR, while TCRdb's copy carries only in-frame clones and drops some. This table has 8,500 to 9,500 clones, roughly 71% appearing once. Trimming removed 2 bases at V and 6 bases at J, with 8 bases between. The CDR3 covers 13 residues. Germline CDR1 is MGHRA and CDR2 is YSYEKL. The origin of this receptor is a human donor with pancreatic ductal adenocarcinoma. The V call is TRBV4-1, the J call TRBJ2-1; D gene ambiguous. Sequenced input: pancreatic tumor tissue. The DNA for the CDR3 is TGCGCCAGCAGCCAATCAGAGGCCAATGAGCAGTTCTTC. Amino acids: CASSQSEANEQFF.